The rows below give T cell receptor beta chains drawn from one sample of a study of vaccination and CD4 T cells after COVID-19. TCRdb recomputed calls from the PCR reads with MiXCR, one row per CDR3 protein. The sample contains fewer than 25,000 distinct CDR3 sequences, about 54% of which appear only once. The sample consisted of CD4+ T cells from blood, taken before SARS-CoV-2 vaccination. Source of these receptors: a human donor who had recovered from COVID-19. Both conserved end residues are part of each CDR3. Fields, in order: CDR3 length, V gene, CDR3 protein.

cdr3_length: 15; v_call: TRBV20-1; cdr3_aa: CSARGTVTSTDTQYF
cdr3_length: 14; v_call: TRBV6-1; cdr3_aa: CASSGLSSGNTIYF
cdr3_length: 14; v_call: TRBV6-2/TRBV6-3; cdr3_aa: CASSSGSSYNEQFF
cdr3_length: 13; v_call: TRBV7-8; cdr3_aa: CASSLVPRDEQFF
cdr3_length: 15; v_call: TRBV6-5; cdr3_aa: CASSYLGGLGNTIYF
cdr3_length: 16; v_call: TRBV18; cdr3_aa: CASSPPAGGRYNEQFF
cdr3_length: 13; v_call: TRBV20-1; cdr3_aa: CSAPSGGWTEAYF
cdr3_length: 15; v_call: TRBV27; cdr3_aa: CASSLKSEGAGEAFF
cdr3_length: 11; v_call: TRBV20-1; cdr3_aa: CSASLRTEAFF
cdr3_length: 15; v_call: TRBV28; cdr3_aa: CASSYGDSSNEKLFF
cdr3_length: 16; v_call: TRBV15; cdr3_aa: CATSRGAGGIYNEQFF
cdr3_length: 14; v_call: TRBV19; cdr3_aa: CASSIGLDSSEQYF
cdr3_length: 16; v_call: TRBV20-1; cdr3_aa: CSAKRGSTSSTDTQYF
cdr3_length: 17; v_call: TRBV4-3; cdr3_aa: CASSQDIGGGAYQPQHF
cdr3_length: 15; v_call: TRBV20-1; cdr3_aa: CSARDFGREGQPQHF
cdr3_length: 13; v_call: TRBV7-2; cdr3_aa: CASSLRQDNEQFF
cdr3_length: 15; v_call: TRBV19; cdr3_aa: CASSMTDYSNQPQHF
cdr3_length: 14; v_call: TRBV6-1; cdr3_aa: CASRRDRSGNTIYF
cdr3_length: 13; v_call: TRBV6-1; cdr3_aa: CASSLAAGDTQYF
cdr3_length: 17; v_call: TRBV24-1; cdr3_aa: CATSDSGTSGVGDTQYF